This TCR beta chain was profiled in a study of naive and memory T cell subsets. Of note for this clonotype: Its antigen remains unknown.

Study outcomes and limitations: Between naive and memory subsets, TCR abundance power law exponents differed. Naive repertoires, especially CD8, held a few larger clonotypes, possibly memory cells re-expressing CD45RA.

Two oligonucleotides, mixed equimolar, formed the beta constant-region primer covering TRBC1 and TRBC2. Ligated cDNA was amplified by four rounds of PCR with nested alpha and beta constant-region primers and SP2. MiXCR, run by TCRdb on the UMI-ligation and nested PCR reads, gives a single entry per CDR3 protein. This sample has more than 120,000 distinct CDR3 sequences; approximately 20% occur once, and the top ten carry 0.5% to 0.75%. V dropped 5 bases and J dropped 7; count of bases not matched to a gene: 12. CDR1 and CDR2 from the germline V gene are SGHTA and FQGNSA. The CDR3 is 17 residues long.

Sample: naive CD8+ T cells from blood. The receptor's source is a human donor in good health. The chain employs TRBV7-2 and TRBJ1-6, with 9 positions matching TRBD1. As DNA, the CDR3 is TGTGCCAGCAGCCAACCAACCGGGACAGGGTTAAATTCACCCCTCCACTTT. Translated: CASSQPTGTGLNSPLHF.